The rows below give T cell receptor beta chains drawn from one sample of a study of blood T cell repertoires in COVID-19. Profiled with immunoSEQ multiplex PCR; TCRdb holds only in-frame clones, not every one. The sample lists 150,000 to 200,000 clones, 87% occurring once. Source material: peripheral blood. These receptors all come from a man in his late teens or twenties with active or convalescent COVID-19. Both conserved end residues are part of each CDR3. A D gene is named only where the DNA matches it firmly. The listing skips clone size in some rows; elsewhere it reads once, few, many or a size class.

D	V	size	J	DNA	CDR3
TRBD1	TRBV5-1	NA	TRBJ1-5	TGCGCCAGCAGCTTGCGGGGACAGGGGGGACAGCCCCAGCATTTT	CASSLRGQGGQPQHF
TRBD1	TRBV29-1	NA	TRBJ1-2	TGCAGCGCGACAGGGGGCTATGGCTACACCTTC	CSATGGYGYTF
NA	TRBV5-4	NA	TRBJ1-1	TGTGCCAGCAGCTTGGACCCTATGAACACTGAAGCTTTCTTT	CASSLDPMNTEAFF
NA	TRBV18	NA	TRBJ1-2	TGTGCCAGCTCACCAAGTACAGGGTCGGATGGCTACACCTTC	CASSPSTGSDGYTF
NA	TRBV3-1/TRBV3-2	NA	TRBJ2-7	TGTGCCAGCAGCCCGGGTCCCCTCGAGCAGTACTTC	CASSPGPLEQYF
NA	TRBV12-3/TRBV12-4	NA	TRBJ1-2	TGTGCCAGCATACCGATGGGGCTCGGCTACACCTTC	CASIPMGLGYTF
NA	TRBV7-8	NA	TRBJ2-5	TGTGCCAGCACCCGACAGGCTGGAGAGACCCAGTACTTC	CASTRQAGETQYF
NA	TRBV3-1/TRBV3-2	NA	TRBJ1-2	TGTGCCAGCAGCCATCGAATCCCAGACTATGGCTACACCTTC	CASSHRIPDYGYTF
TRBD1	TRBV2	NA	TRBJ1-1	TGTGCCAGCAGGGACGACAGGGTGATCAGGAACACTGAAGCTTTCTTT	CASRDDRVIRNTEAFF
NA	TRBV3-1/TRBV3-2	NA	TRBJ1-5	TGTGCCAGCAGCCAAGATTTGGGCAATCCCGGGAGGAGCAATCAGCCCCAGCATTTT	CASSQDLGNPGRSNQPQHF
TRBD1	TRBV14	NA	TRBJ2-7	TGTGCCAGCAGCCCACTTACCTCCGGGACAGGCTCCTACGAGCAGTACTTC	CASSPLTSGTGSYEQYF
TRBD1	TRBV6-5	NA	TRBJ1-2	TGTGCCAATACGGACAGGGTGGGTGGCTACACCTTC	CANTDRVGGYTF
TRBD2	TRBV28	NA	TRBJ2-1	TGTGCCAGCAGTTTAGCGGGAGATTACAATGAGCAGTTCTTC	CASSLAGDYNEQFF
NA	TRBV6-5	NA	TRBJ1-1	TGTGCCAGCAGCGACGGGATCAACACTGAAGCTTTCTTT	CASSDGINTEAFF
TRBD2	TRBV7-2	NA	TRBJ2-1	TGTGCCAGCAGCTTCGGACTAGCGGGAAACAATGAGCAGTTCTTC	CASSFGLAGNNEQFF
TRBD1	TRBV24-1	NA	TRBJ2-1	TGTGCCACCGACAGGGGGCCTCAAAATGGGGACAATGAGCAGTTCTTC	CATDRGPQNGDNEQFF
NA	TRBV2	NA	TRBJ1-6	TGTGCCAGCAGGGAGGACTCCCTCTCCTATAATTCACCCCTCCACTTT	CASREDSLSYNSPLHF
TRBD2	TRBV12-5	few	TRBJ2-3	TGTGCTAGTGGTTTGGCAACAATTCCGGGACTAGCGGGAGCGGTAGATACGCAGTATTTT	CASGLATIPGLAGAVDTQYF
NA	TRBV14	NA	TRBJ1-1	TGTGCCAGCAGAAACACAGGGCCCACTGAAGCTTTCTTT	CASRNTGPTEAFF
TRBD2	TRBV5-1	NA	TRBJ2-1	TGCGCCAGCAGCAACTTCCTAGCGGGAGGATACAATGAGCAGTTCTTC	CASSNFLAGGYNEQFF
NA	TRBV7-2	NA	TRBJ1-1	TGTGCCAGCAGTTCTCTTAGTTGGAGACTAATTGAAGCTTTCTTT	CASSSLSWRLIEAFF
NA	TRBV18	few	TRBJ1-1	TGTGCCAGCTCAGGGGGGGCCGCCACTGAAGCTTTCTTT	CASSGGAATEAFF
NA	TRBV19	NA	TRBJ2-5	TGTGCCGCCGGAGCCCCCGGGGAAATAGAGACCCAGTACTTC	CAAGAPGEIETQYF
NA	TRBV18	NA	TRBJ2-7	TGTGCCAGCTCACCACCGCCGGGAAGTTCCTACGAGCAGTACTTC	CASSPPPGSSYEQYF
TRBD2	TRBV6-5	NA	TRBJ2-1	TGTGCCAGCAGTTACTCGCGGGGGACTTACAATGAGCAGTTCTTC	CASSYSRGTYNEQFF
NA	TRBV5-4	NA	TRBJ2-7	TGTGCCAGCAGCTTCAACAGCGGGTACGAGCAGTACTTC	CASSFNSGYEQYF
NA	TRBV12-3/TRBV12-4	once	TRBJ2-1	TGTGCCAGCAGTTGGGGCTTTGGTGAGCAGTTCTTC	CASSWGFGEQFF
NA	TRBV6-5	NA	TRBJ2-5	TGTGCCAGCAGTTACATGGGGCCCCAAGGTACCCAGTACTTC	CASSYMGPQGTQYF
TRBD2	TRBV6-5	NA	TRBJ2-1	TGTGCCAGCAGCTTACTAGCGGACTACAATGAGCAGTTCTTC	CASSLLADYNEQFF
NA	TRBV6-1	NA	TRBJ1-5	TGTGCCAGCAGTGGAACCCCGGGACACACCTCTTTGAATCAGCCCCAGCATTTT	CASSGTPGHTSLNQPQHF
NA	TRBV24-1	NA	TRBJ1-4	TGTGCCACCTCAAATAGGCAGGGCCAATCGACGACTAATGAAAAACTGTTTTTT	CATSNRQGQSTTNEKLFF
TRBD2	TRBV25-1	few	TRBJ2-1	TGTGCCAGCAGTGGGACTAGCGGGGTCCCCCTTTTCAATGAGCAGTTCTTC	CASSGTSGVPLFNEQFF
NA	TRBV12-3/TRBV12-4	NA	TRBJ1-1	TGTGCCAGCGGAACACCGGAGAGATCTGAAGCTTTCTTT	CASGTPERSEAFF
TRBD2	TRBV27	few	TRBJ2-2	TGTGCCAGCAGTTTATCTCCCGCCCCCGGAGGCGGGAGGGGGACCGGGGAGCTGTTTTTT	CASSLSPAPGGGRGTGELFF
TRBD2	TRBV27	NA	TRBJ2-1	TGTGCCAGCAGTCCCTTGGCGGGGGTTGGCTCCTACAATGAGCAGTTCTTC	CASSPLAGVGSYNEQFF
NA	TRBV10-3	NA	TRBJ2-6	TGTGCCATCGCTAAGGAGTCGTGGGGGGCCAACGTCCTGACTTTC	CAIAKESWGANVLTF
TRBD2	TRBV2	NA	TRBJ2-1	TGTGCCAGCAGTGAAGTTACAGGACTAGCGGTTACGGGCAATGAGCAGTTCTTC	CASSEVTGLAVTGNEQFF
NA	TRBV11-2	NA	TRBJ2-5	TGTGCCACCACCGCCGTGAACGGGGAGACCCAGTACTTC	CATTAVNGETQYF
NA	TRBV2	NA	TRBJ1-1	TGTGCCAGGGATAACGGGACTATGAACACTGAAGCTTTCTTT	CARDNGTMNTEAFF
NA	TRBV27	NA	TRBJ2-4	TGTGCCAGCCGCCGAGCCCACTTAAACATTCAGTACTTC	CASRRAHLNIQYF
NA	TRBV10-3	NA	TRBJ2-3	TGTGCCATCAGGGAGATGACTCACACAGGGGATACGCAGTATTTT	CAIREMTHTGDTQYF
NA	TRBV15	NA	TRBJ1-3	TGTGCCACCAGCAGAGTATTGGGTTTCGACGGGAACACCATATATTTT	CATSRVLGFDGNTIYF
TRBD1	TRBV11-3	NA	TRBJ2-7	TGTGCCAGCAAGGGACAGGGGGCTAGCTACGAGCAGTACTTC	CASKGQGASYEQYF
NA	TRBV18	few	TRBJ1-2	TGTGCCAGCTCTGATAACCGGGACACCTATGGCTACACCTTC	CASSDNRDTYGYTF
NA	TRBV4-1	NA	TRBJ1-6	TGCGCCAGCAGCCAAGTGATGGTAGGGAGCTCCTATAATTCACCCCTCCACTTT	CASSQVMVGSSYNSPLHF